The 8 T cell receptor beta chains below were found in one sample sequenced in a study of CD8 T cells in ankylosing spondylitis (dated by TCRdb to about 2017). Summary of the overall study and its limitations: A TCR beta motif of several highly homologous amino acid variants appeared characteristic of blood from ankylosing spondylitis patients.

The protocol used for the library was 5' RACE. Sequenced on an Illumina HiSeq 2500. TCRdb handled the public reads itself, with Q25 trimming in fastp and clone calling in MiXCR, and kept productive beta chains. Identical CDR3 proteins give one entry, which carries the most common genes and DNA. The sample table shows hundreds of thousands of distinct CDR3 sequences, and about 11% are seen once. 0.51% of the sample is in the top ten clones. What these receptors recognize is not known. Input material: blood, either unsorted or a sorted T cell fraction (not recorded which). All receptors derive from a male donor with ankylosing spondylitis.

The table lists this clonotype with many counts. The rearrangement uses TRBV18 and TRBJ2-3, with D possibly matching TRBD2 (5 bases). The J call is uncertain, as TRBJ2-5 better fits the DNA end. The CDR3 totals 11 residues. The germline CDR1 and CDR2 sequences are KGHSH and LQKENI. The CDR3 DNA is TGTGCCAGCTCAGACGGAGGGACCCAGTACTTC. Translating gives CASSDGGTQYF.

This clonotype was recorded a few times. CDR3 sequence: CASSLMTGAEAFF. CDR3 in DNA: TGCGCCAGCAGCTTAATGACAGGAGCTGAAGCTTTCTTT. The V and J genes are TRBV5-1 and TRBJ1-1; a possible D gene is TRBD1 (6 bases). The CDR3 spans 13 residues. Deletions cut 2 bases from V and 6 bases from J, with 11 bases between. In germline, CDR1 is SGHRS, CDR2 YFSETQ.

The chain couples TRBV29-1 to TRBJ2-7, with TRBD2 matching 12 bases. CDR1 is SQVTM, CDR2 ANQGSEA, per germline. The junction had 6 bases not matched to a gene; V was cut back by 4 bases and J by 5 bases. The CDR3 contains 14 residues. CDR3 DNA: TGCAGCGTTGGGCCACTAGCGGGAGGCGACGAGCAGTACTTC. Translated: CSVGPLAGGDEQYF.

This clonotype was counted only a few times. The chain has TRBV6-5 and TRBJ1-6, with 8 bases that match TRBD1. The CDR3 runs to 16 residues. In germline, CDR1 is MNHEY, CDR2 SVGAGI. The V segment lost 2 bases and the J segment 8 bases; nucleotides outside the gene matches: 8. The CDR3 DNA sequence: TGTGCCAGCAGTTACGACAGGGGAATACCCCATTCACCCCTCCACTTT. Translation gives CASSYDRGIPHSPLHF.

This clonotype was detected many times. The chain links TRBV29-1 to TRBJ2-7, with D unclear. Germline lookup yields CDR1 SQVTM and CDR2 ANQGSEA. CDR3 length: 11 amino acids. The V gene lost 5 bases and the J gene lost 2 bases, with 7 bases spanning the gap. CDR3 sequence: CSVLTTYEQYF. Here the CDR3 DNA reads TGCAGCGTTTTAACAACCTACGAGCAGTACTTC.

The table lists this clonotype with a few counts. At one end, the junction sequence differs from germline, possibly due to a read error. The chain carries TRBV7-9 and TRBJ1-2, with a possible D match to TRBD1 (5 bases). Germline V lookup: CDR1 SEHNR, CDR2 FQNEAQ (reference sequence). The CDR3 totals 12 residues. The CDR3 is CASSSTGTVAFF. For the CDR3, the DNA is TGTGCCAGCAGCTCTACCGGGACTGTAGCGTTCTTC.

This clonotype turned up a few times. This chain joins TRBV29-1 and TRBJ2-5; TRBD2 agrees at 9 bases. The CDR3 runs 15 residues. Losses at the gene ends were 1 base for V and 8 bases for J; bases not matched to a gene: 11. CDR1 and CDR2 (germline): SQVTM, ANQGSEA. This chain's CDR3 is CSVEGSGGPSRTQYF. The CDR3 coding sequence is TGCAGCGTTGAAGGTAGCGGGGGCCCCAGTCGAACCCAGTACTTC.

As regards this clonotype: The junction does not match germline at one end; this may be a read error. V usage is TRBV5-6 and J usage is TRBJ2-7; no clear D gene. This CDR3 contains 14 residues. Germline loops: CDR1 SGHDT, CDR2 YYEEEE. The CDR3 DNA reads TGTGCCATCAGCGCCGGGCTAGGATTCTACGAGCAGTACTTC. Protein: CAISAGLGFYEQYF.